This T cell receptor (beta chain) originates from a study of cytomegalovirus exposure and HLA in healthy donors. It was healthy bone marrow donors who served as donors. Vbeta (60) and Jbeta (13) primers were used in the PCR. Clones were read by immunoSEQ multiplex PCR, and TCRdb kept only the in-frame ones, dropping some. Of approximately 160,000 clones listed, approximately 80% are singletons. The receptor was isolated from a man between 25 and 39 years old in good health and CMV-seropositive. The specimen was PBMCs.

CDR3 in amino acids: CAWRGQVPYEQYF. In nucleotides, the CDR3 is TGTGCCTGGAGGGGACAGGTCCCCTACGAGCAGTACTTC. The chain employs TRBV30 and TRBJ2-7; TRBD1 matches 8 bases. The J segment lost 2 bases and the V segment lost 3 bases, leaving 3 bases of the junction unmatched. The length of the CDR3 is 13 residues. Per germline, CDR1 GTSNPN and CDR2 SVGIG (reference sequence).